This T cell receptor (beta chain) was sequenced during a study of cytomegalovirus exposure and HLA in healthy donors. Across the study: Around four fifths of 398 genotyped donors fell in the Caucasian-associated ancestry cluster. General observations from the study: Many donors shared some public TCRs, even though most TCR sequences were rare.

Of note for this clone: The target antigen is unknown. Other nucleotide sequences from this sample produce the same CDR3.

The PCR made use of 60 Vbeta and 13 Jbeta primers. Only in-frame clones appear in the TCRdb table, and some are missing; sequencing was by immunoSEQ multiplex PCR. Of some 120,000 clones in the sample, under 80% were seen once. This CDR3 region has 14 residues. Trimming shortened V by 0 bases and J by 1 base, and 6 bases separated the two germline ends. CDR1 is SGHTA and CDR2 is FQGNSA in the germline V gene. Material: PBMCs. The V gene is TRBV7-2, the J gene TRBJ1-1; TRBD1 is a possible D gene (6 bases). The TCR originated in a man in his forties in good health and CMV-seropositive. The CDR3 bases are TGTGCCAGCAGCTTAGCACAGGGGAACACTGAAGCTTTCTTT. This gives the protein CASSLAQGNTEAFF. Looking up the rest from reference TRBV7-2 and TRBJ1-1 gives the full variable domain: GAGVSQSPSNKVTEKGKDVELRCDPISGHTALYWYRQSLGQGLEFLIYFQGNSAPDKSGLPSDRFSAERTGGSVSTLTIQRTQQEDSAVYLCASSLAQGNTEAFFGQGTRLTVV.